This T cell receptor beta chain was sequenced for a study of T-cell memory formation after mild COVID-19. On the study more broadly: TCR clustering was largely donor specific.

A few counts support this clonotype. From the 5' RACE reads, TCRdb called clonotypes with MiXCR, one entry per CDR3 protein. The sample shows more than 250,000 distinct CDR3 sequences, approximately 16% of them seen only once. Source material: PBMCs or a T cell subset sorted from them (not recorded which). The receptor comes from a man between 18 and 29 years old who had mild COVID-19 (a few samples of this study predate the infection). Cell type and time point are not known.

CDR3 DNA sequence: TGTGCCAGCAGCTATCGTGGGGCGGGAGAGACCCAGTACTTC. Amino acid sequence: CASSYRGAGETQYF. The chain links TRBV7-9 to TRBJ2-5; D may correspond to TRBD1 or TRBD2 (5 bases each). Trimming shortened V by 4 bases and J by 4 bases, and 13 bases separated the two germline ends. The germline CDR1 and CDR2 sequences are SEHNR and FQNEAQ (reference sequence). The CDR3 spans 14 residues. The full variable domain, in which reference TRBV7-9 and TRBJ2-5 provide the parts outside the CDR3, is DTGVSQNPRHKITKRGQNVTFRCDPISEHNRLYWYRQTLGQGPEFLTYFQNEAQLEKSRLLSDRFSAERPKGSFSTLEIQRTEQGDSAMYLCASSYRGAGETQYFGPGTRLLVL.